A selection of T cell receptor beta chains follows, all from one sample in a study of OX40 agonist ivuxolimab in advanced cancers. Sequencing used immunoSEQ multiplex PCR; TCRdb keeps in-frame clones, though not all of them. The repertoire holds about 67,000 clones, around 86% seen once, with around 4% in the top ten. The sample consisted of CD4+ or CD8+ T cells sorted from blood, taken in a trial of the OX40 agonist ivuxolimab. The origin of the receptors is an adult with an advanced solid tumor such as melanoma, head and neck, liver or kidney cancer. Both conserved end residues are part of each CDR3. D genes are given only for firm matches. Some rows mark clone size as missing; the rest say once, few, many or name a class of expanded clone.

D,J,V,size,DNA,CDR3
-,TRBJ2-6,TRBV19,-,TGTGCCAGCGCGCTGTTATCTGGGGCCAACGTCCTGACTTTC,CASALLSGANVLTF
TRBD2,TRBJ2-2,TRBV10-2,-,TGCGCCAGCAAATCTAGCGGGAGATCCGGGGAGCTGTTTTTT,CASKSSGRSGELFF
-,TRBJ2-7,TRBV29-1,-,TGCAGCGTGGGCTGGAACGAGCAGTACTTC,CSVGWNEQYF
-,TRBJ1-5,TRBV2,-,TGTGCCAGCAGTGAGGGGTCGGGTTATAGCAATCAGCCCCAGCATTTT,CASSEGSGYSNQPQHF
-,TRBJ2-3,TRBV7-2,-,TGTGCCAGCAGCTTAGACCCCCTAAGCACAGATACGCAGTATTTT,CASSLDPLSTDTQYF
-,TRBJ2-5,TRBV5-6,once,TGTGCCAGCACCTACTCTCCCGGGGAGACCCAGTACTTC,CASTYSPGETQYF
TRBD1,TRBJ2-7,TRBV29-1,-,TGCAGCGTGGACAGGGGGCAGCGGGACGAGCAGTACTTC,CSVDRGQRDEQYF
-,TRBJ1-1,TRBV2,-,TGTGCCAGCAGTGGTGACGGCTACACTGAAGCTTTCTTT,CASSGDGYTEAFF
TRBD1,TRBJ1-2,TRBV6-4,-,TGTGCCAGCAGCCTTACAGGGGCGGGTGGCTACACCTTC,CASSLTGAGGYTF
TRBD1,TRBJ1-2,TRBV7-3,-,TGTGCCAGCAGCCCGGCGGACAGGGGGCACAGTTCAGGCTATGGCTACACCTTC,CASSPADRGHSSGYGYTF
-,TRBJ1-5,TRBV5-1,medium-sized,TGCGCCAGCAGAGTCGATAGCAATCAGCCCCAGCATTTT,CASRVDSNQPQHF
TRBD1,TRBJ2-7,TRBV30,-,TGTGCCTGGAGTGTACAGGGGGCTGGAGAGCAGTACTTC,CAWSVQGAGEQYF
-,TRBJ2-1,TRBV29-1,-,TGCAGCGTTGAAAAGCTGCAAAAGAGCTCCTACAATGAGCAGTTCTTC,CSVEKLQKSSYNEQFF
TRBD2,TRBJ2-3,TRBV10-3,-,TGTGCCATCAGTGACCAGCGGGGGGTAGGTGAGGATACGCAGTATTTT,CAISDQRGVGEDTQYF
-,TRBJ1-3,TRBV2,-,TGTGCCAGCATGAGGGATGAGTCTGGAAACACCATATATTTT,CASMRDESGNTIYF
TRBD1,TRBJ1-2,TRBV19,-,TGTGCCAGTAGTCCAGGGGACAGGGGAAACTATGGCTACACCTTC,CASSPGDRGNYGYTF
-,TRBJ2-1,TRBV30,-,TGTGCCTGGAGTGCCCCTAGGATCAATGAGCAGTTCTTC,CAWSAPRINEQFF